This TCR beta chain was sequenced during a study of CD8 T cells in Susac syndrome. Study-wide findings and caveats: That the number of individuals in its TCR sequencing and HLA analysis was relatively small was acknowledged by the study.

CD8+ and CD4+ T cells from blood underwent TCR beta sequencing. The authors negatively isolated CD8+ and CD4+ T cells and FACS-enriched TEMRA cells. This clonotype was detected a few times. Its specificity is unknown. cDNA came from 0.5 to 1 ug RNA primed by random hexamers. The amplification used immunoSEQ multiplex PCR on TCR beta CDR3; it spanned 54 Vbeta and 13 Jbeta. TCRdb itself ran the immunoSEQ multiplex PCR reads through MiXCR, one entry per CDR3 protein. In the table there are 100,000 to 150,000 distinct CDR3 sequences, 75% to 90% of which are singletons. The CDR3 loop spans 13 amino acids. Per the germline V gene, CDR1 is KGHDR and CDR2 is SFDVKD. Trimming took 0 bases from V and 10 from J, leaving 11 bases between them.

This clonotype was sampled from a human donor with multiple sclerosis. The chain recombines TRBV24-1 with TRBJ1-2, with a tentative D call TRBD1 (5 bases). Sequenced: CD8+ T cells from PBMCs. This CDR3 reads CATSDLLQGPYTF. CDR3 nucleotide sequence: TGTGCCACCAGTGATTTGCTCCAGGGTCCCTACACCTTC.